One and the same sample provided the 8 T cell receptor beta chains below, sequenced in a study of shared clonotypes between healthy human individuals. Libraries were prepared by immunoSEQ multiplex PCR; TCRdb keeps only in-frame clonotypes and omits some of them. The sample shows approximately 1.5 million clones, 95% to 99% of them seen only once. The sample was naive CD4+ T cells sorted from blood. Subset of the sample: CD45RA+ positively selected. The receptor set was obtained from a man aged 25 to 40 in good health.

The chain couples TRBV11-2 to TRBJ1-4; D is undetermined. Germline loops: CDR1 SGHAT, CDR2 FQNNGV. The CDR3 loop spans 16 amino acids. V shed 0 bases and J shed 5 bases, with 13 bases lying between them. This CDR3 reads CASSLDSLARNEKLFF. Written as DNA, the CDR3 is TGTGCCAGCAGCTTAGACAGCCTGGCCCGAAATGAAAAACTGTTTTTT. Supplemented by reference TRBV11-2 and TRBJ1-4, the full variable domain reads EAGVAQSPRYKIIEKRQSVAFWCNPISGHATLYWYQQILGQGPKLLIQFQNNGVVDDSQLPKDRFSAERLKGVDSTLKIQPAKLEDSAVYLCASSLDSLARNEKLFFGSGTQLSVL.

This chain connects TRBV18 to TRBJ2-7; 16 bases map to TRBD2. The CDR3 totals 16 residues. Germline values: CDR1 KGHSH, CDR2 LQKENI. V lost 6 bases and J lost 2; bases outside the gene matches: 4. CDR3 bases: TGTGCCAGCTCGCGCGGGACTAGCGGGAGGGCCTACGAGCAGTACTTC. Its translation: CASSRGTSGRAYEQYF.

This chain joins TRBV7-9 and TRBJ2-1, with 10 bases that match TRBD2. Per the germline V gene, CDR1 is SEHNR and CDR2 is FQNEAQ (reference sequence). CDR3 size: 17 residues. The ends lost 3 bases at V and 6 bases at J; junction bases unmatched: 11. The CDR3 nucleotides read TGTGCCAGCAGCTTTGGGGCCCTAGCGGGAGAGGCCAATGAGCAGTTCTTC. Protein: CASSFGALAGEANEQFF.

This clone was found once. The chain combines TRBV13 with TRBJ1-1; D gene uncertain. V was trimmed by 1 base and J by 0 bases, leaving 15 bases between them. Germline V lookup: CDR1 PRHDT, CDR2 FYEKMQ (reference sequence). The CDR3 length is 17 residues. The CDR3 DNA is TGTGCCAGCAGCTTAGCCCACCGGCGGACCTTGAACACTGAAGCTTTCTTT. It yields the protein CASSLAHRRTLNTEAFF.

This chain links TRBV18 with TRBJ2-5; no reliable D call. Germline V CDR1 and CDR2: KGHSH, LQKENI. V was cut by 3 bases and J by 5 bases, with 10 bases left in between. CDR3 size: 13 residues. CDR3 in DNA: TGTGCCAGCTCACCCGACCAAAAGGAGACCCAGTACTTC. This sequence encodes CASSPDQKETQYF.

The rearrangement joins TRBV28 to TRBJ1-2; maybe TRBD1 (5 bases). Germline V gene sequence: CDR1 MDHEN, CDR2 SYDVKM. Trimming left V 2 bases short and J 8 bases short, with 12 bases between. The CDR3 sequence is 13 residues long. CDR3 in DNA: TGTGCCAGCAGTTTAGGGGGTCCAGGGGGCTACACCTTC. The encoded protein is CASSLGGPGGYTF.

This chain links TRBV11-2 with TRBJ2-2, with D unclear. Trimming shortened V by 1 base and J by 1 base, and 16 bases separated the two germline ends. CDR1 and CDR2 (germline): SGHAT, FQNNGV. CDR3 size: 18 residues. Here the CDR3 reads CASSLVPLGRLNTGELFF. CDR3 sequence (DNA): TGTGCCAGCAGCTTAGTCCCTCTTGGAAGGCTGAACACCGGGGAGCTGTTTTTT.

The chain carries TRBV2 and TRBJ2-7; a weak D match, TRBD2 (6 bases). The CDR3 is made up of 13 amino acids. CDR1 SNHLY and CDR2 FYNNEI come from the germline V gene. With 4 bases removed from V and 6 bases from J, the gap between germline ends came to 13 bases. CDR3 sequence (DNA): TGTGCCAGCAGTGTGAACGCCGGGGGCGAGCAGTACTTC. The encoded protein is CASSVNAGGEQYF.